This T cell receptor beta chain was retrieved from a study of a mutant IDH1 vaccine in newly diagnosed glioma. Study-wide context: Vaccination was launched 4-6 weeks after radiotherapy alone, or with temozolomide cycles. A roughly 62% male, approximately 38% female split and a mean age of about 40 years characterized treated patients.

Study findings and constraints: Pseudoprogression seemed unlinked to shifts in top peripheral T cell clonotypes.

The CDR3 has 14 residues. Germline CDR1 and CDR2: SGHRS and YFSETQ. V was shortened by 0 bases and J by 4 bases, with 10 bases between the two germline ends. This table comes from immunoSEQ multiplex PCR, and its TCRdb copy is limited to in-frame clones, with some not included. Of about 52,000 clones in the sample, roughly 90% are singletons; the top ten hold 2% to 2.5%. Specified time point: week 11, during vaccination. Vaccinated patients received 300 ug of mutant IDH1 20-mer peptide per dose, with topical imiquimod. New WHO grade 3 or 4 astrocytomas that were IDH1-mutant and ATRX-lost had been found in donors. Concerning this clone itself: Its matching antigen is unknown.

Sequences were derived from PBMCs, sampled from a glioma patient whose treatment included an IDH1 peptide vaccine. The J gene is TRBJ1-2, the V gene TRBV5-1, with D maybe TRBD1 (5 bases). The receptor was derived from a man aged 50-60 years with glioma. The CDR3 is CASSLERGPYGYTF. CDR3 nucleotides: TGCGCCAGCAGCTTGGAACGGGGCCCCTATGGCTACACCTTC.